The rows below give T cell receptor beta chains drawn from one sample of a study of beta chain features in type 1 diabetes. The data were produced by immunoSEQ multiplex PCR, yet TCRdb's version contains in-frame clones alone and is incomplete. The table has tens of thousands of clones, roughly 34% seen once. Sequenced sample: stem cell memory CD4+ T cells from blood. Receptor source: a woman between 18 and 29 years old in good health. The CDR3 runs from the conserved cysteine through the conserved F or W. D genes are given only for firm matches. Clone size appears in some rows only: once, few, many, or a class for an expanded clone.

cdr3_nt cdr3_aa cdr3_length clone_size d_call j_call v_call
TGTGCCAGCAGCTTAGGAACAGGGATTCTGGATGAAAAACTGTTTTTT CASSLGTGILDEKLFF 16 few . TRBJ1-4 TRBV7-9
TGTGCCACCAGCAGAGATCGGGACAGGGTAAGCGAGCAGTACTTC CATSRDRDRVSEQYF 15 few TRBD1 TRBJ2-7 TRBV15
TGTGCCAGCTCACCACAAGGGGGACGTACTGAAGCTTTCTTT CASSPQGGRTEAFF 14 . . TRBJ1-1 TRBV18
TGTGCCAGCAGGGCGGGGACTAGCGGATTCTCTCGCACAGATACGCAGTATTTT CASRAGTSGFSRTDTQYF 18 . TRBD2 TRBJ2-3 TRBV5-4
TGTGCCAGCAGGGAGACTAGCGGGGGGGCTGGAGAGCAGTACTTC CASRETSGGAGEQYF 15 . TRBD2 TRBJ2-7 TRBV6-5
TGTGCCAGTTACCGGACAGGGATTAATGAAAAACTGTTTTTT CASYRTGINEKLFF 14 once TRBD1 TRBJ1-4 TRBV2
TGTGCCAGCTCACACTTAGACCAAGAGACCCAGTACTTC CASSHLDQETQYF 13 . . TRBJ2-5 TRBV18
TGTGCCAGCAGGCGACAGGGTAACACTGAAGCTTTCTTT CASRRQGNTEAFF 13 . TRBD1 TRBJ1-1 TRBV7-2
TGTGCCAGCAGCTTGGATGGGGCAGATACTCGCAATCAGCCCCAGCATTTT CASSLDGADTRNQPQHF 17 few . TRBJ1-5 TRBV5-4
TGCGCCAGCAGCCAAAGGAGGACAGGGGCTGACTCTGGGGCCAACGTCCTGACTTTC CASSQRRTGADSGANVLTF 19 . TRBD1 TRBJ2-6 TRBV4-3
TGCGCCAGCAGCCAAGACTCCCTCGTCGGGGAGCTGTTTTTT CASSQDSLVGELFF 14 few . TRBJ2-2 TRBV4-1
TGTGCCAGCAGTGAAGCGACAGGCGCCGGGGAGCTGTTTTTT CASSEATGAGELFF 14 . . TRBJ2-2 TRBV2
TGTGCCAGTAGGGGGGACAGGACTAACTATGGCTACACCTTC CASRGDRTNYGYTF 14 . TRBD1 TRBJ1-2 TRBV19
TGTGCCAGCAGCCTGAGCGGGGGTGGGGATACGCAGTATTTT CASSLSGGGDTQYF 14 many TRBD2 TRBJ2-3 TRBV7-9
TGTGCCAGCACCCCCCGGAGAGGCACCGGGGAGCTGTTTTTT CASTPRRGTGELFF 14 . . TRBJ2-2 TRBV11-2
TGTGCCAGCATCGGGGACAGGGTCGGCTACGAGCAGTACTTC CASIGDRVGYEQYF 14 . TRBD1 TRBJ2-7 TRBV2
TGTGCTAGCACCTTGGAGGCGAGCAATCAGCCCCAGCATTTT CASTLEASNQPQHF 14 . . TRBJ1-5 TRBV7-7
TGTGCCAGCAGTGGTAGCGGATTCTACGAGCAGTACTTC CASSGSGFYEQYF 13 few . TRBJ2-7 TRBV2
TGTGCCAGCCATGGATACAGCATGAACACTGAAGCTTTCTTT CASHGYSMNTEAFF 14 . . TRBJ1-1 TRBV6-1
TGTGCCAGCAGTTTTCGGGGGGGGGCCTTCGATCAGCCCCAGCATTTT CASSFRGGAFDQPQHF 16 . . TRBJ1-5 TRBV27
TGTGCCAGCAGCGTAGATGTGCGGGACGGGGGGTACGCAGATACGCAGTATTTT CASSVDVRDGGYADTQYF 18 few TRBD2 TRBJ2-3 TRBV9
TGTGCCATTCGAGACACCACCTACGAGCAGTACTTC CAIRDTTYEQYF 12 . . TRBJ2-7 TRBV6-1
TGTGCCAGCAGCTTAGGAGACAGGGTAAAACAAGAGACCCAGTACTTC CASSLGDRVKQETQYF 16 few TRBD1 TRBJ2-5 TRBV11-3
TGTGCCAGCAGTTTTACAGGGGGTCGCGAAGCTTTCTTT CASSFTGGREAFF 13 many TRBD1 TRBJ1-1 TRBV7-2
TGTGCCAGCAGCTCCGGGACTAGCGGGAGGTGGCCCTACAATGAGCAGTTCTTC CASSSGTSGRWPYNEQFF 18 few TRBD2 TRBJ2-1 TRBV7-9
TGCGCCAGCAGCTTGTTACCGGAGAGCTCCTACAATGAGCAGTTCTTC CASSLLPESSYNEQFF 16 . . TRBJ2-1 TRBV5-1
TGTGCCAGCAGCTTGGACTTCAATGAGCAGTTCTTC CASSLDFNEQFF 12 many . TRBJ2-1 TRBV5-4
TGTGCCAGCAGCTTGCCGGGACTAGCCAGAAGGGAGACCCAGTACTTC CASSLPGLARRETQYF 16 . TRBD2 TRBJ2-5 TRBV7-8
TGCGCCAGCAGCTTGGAAGGTAGCCAGCCCCAGCATTTT CASSLEGSQPQHF 13 . . TRBJ1-5 TRBV5-1
TGTGCCAGCAGCACCCAATTGGACAGCCAAGAGACCCAGTACTTC CASSTQLDSQETQYF 15 . . TRBJ2-5 TRBV4-2
TGTGCCAGCAGCTTAGCGACAGGGACTGAAGCTTTCTTT CASSLATGTEAFF 13 . TRBD1 TRBJ1-1 TRBV7-2
TGCGCCAGCAGCTTGCTCGGTAGCACAGATACGCAGTATTTT CASSLLGSTDTQYF 14 . . TRBJ2-3 TRBV5-1
TGTGCCAGCTCGGGGACTACCAATGAGCAGTTCTTC CASSGTTNEQFF 12 few TRBD2 TRBJ2-1 TRBV2